Reported below is one T cell receptor beta chain. Its antigen is unidentified. The entry originates in a study of T cells expressing NK-cell markers. TCRdb reprocessed the 5' RACE reads; each CDR3 protein has one entry and no DNA is given. Here the sample table reports about 430,000 distinct CDR3 sequences. The CDR3 is 13 amino acids. Germline CDR1 reads KGHSH; CDR2 reads LQKENI. Findings and limits, study-wide: CD8+ T cells in 5 or 6 donors included dominant NKG2C+ clonotypes at about 1.0-7.5%. Dominance of the CD3+CD56-NKG2C+ fraction by these clonotypes also held in several donors. Unclear, still, was the HCMV specificity of the expanded NKG2C+ T cell clones.

The gene calls are TRBV18 and TRBJ2-3. This sequence was found in a woman in her fifties or sixties in good health. Sequences were obtained from blood T cells: a sorted CD56 or NKG2C T cell subset, CD4+ or CD8+ T cells, or bulk PBMC T cells (not recorded which). The chain's CDR3 is CASSGLFGDTQYF. The full variable domain, its missing parts supplied by reference TRBV18 and TRBJ2-3, is NAGVMQNPRHLVRRRGQEARLRCSPMKGHSHVYWYRQLPEEGLKFMVYLQKENIIDESGMPKERFSAEFPKEGPSILRIQQVVRGDSAAYFCASSGLFGDTQYFGPGTRLTVL.